A selection of T cell receptor beta chains follows, all from one sample in a study of T cells in Graves' hyperthyroidism and ophthalmopathy. TCRdb used MiXCR to reprocess the multiplex PCR reads, holding one entry per CDR3 protein. Altogether about 340,000 distinct CDR3 sequences are present, 15% to 20% being singletons, with the ten largest covering about 49%. Specimen: blood. The receptors were sampled from a woman between 45 and 60 years old with Graves' hyperthyroidism. Each CDR3 is given with its conserved first and last residue. The D gene is left open where the match is weak. Part of the rows lack a size; the others show once, few, many or a class for expanded clones.

V	D	length	size	J	CDR3	DNA
TRBV7-9	TRBD1	16	many	TRBJ2-1	CASSNQGASSWDEQFF	TGTGCCAGCAGCAATCAGGGGGCGTCAAGTTGGGATGAGCAGTTCTTC
TRBV3-1	.	13	many	TRBJ1-2	CASSRRTAEGYTF	TGTGCCAGCAGCCGAAGAACAGCAGAAGGCTACACCTTC
TRBV18	TRBD2	16	.	TRBJ2-2	CASSPSGGATTGELFF	TGTGCCAGCTCACCAAGCGGGGGGGCGACCACCGGGGAGCTGTTTTTT
TRBV27	.	13	.	TRBJ2-5	CASSLSPGETQYF	TGTGCCAGCAGTTTATCCCCGGGGGAGACCCAGTACTTC
TRBV29-1	.	12	.	TRBJ1-2	CSALWANYGYTF	TGCAGCGCCTTATGGGCTAACTATGGCTACACCTTC
TRBV6-1	.	15	many	TRBJ2-2	CASRGAGSNTGELFF	TGTGCCAGTAGGGGCGCAGGGTCGAACACCGGGGAGCTGTTTTTT
TRBV5-1	TRBD2	16	many	TRBJ2-7	CASSSGWGGISYEQYF	TGCGCCAGCAGCTCCGGATGGGGAGGGATCTCCTACGAGCAGTACTTC
TRBV12-3/TRBV12-4	TRBD2	15	many	TRBJ2-3	CASSPGLAGGGTQYF	TGTGCCAGTTCGCCCGGACTAGCGGGAGGAGGTACGCAGTATTTT
TRBV6-5	.	14	.	TRBJ2-1	CASRYILGPGEQFF	TGTGCCAGCCGCTACATACTGGGACCCGGGGAGCAGTTCTTC
TRBV2	.	14	many	TRBJ1-2	CASSEQGSDYGYTF	TGTGCCAGCAGTGAACAGGGGTCGGACTATGGCTACACCTTC